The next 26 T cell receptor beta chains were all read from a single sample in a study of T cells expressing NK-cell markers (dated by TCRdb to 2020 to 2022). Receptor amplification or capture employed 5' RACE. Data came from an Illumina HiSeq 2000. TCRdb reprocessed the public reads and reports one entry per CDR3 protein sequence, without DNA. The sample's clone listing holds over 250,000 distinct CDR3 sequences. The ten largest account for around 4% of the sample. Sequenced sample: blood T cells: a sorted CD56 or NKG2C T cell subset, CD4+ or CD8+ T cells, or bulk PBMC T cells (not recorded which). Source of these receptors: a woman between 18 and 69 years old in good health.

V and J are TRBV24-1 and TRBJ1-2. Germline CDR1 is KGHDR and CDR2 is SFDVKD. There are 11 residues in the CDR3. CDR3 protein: CATSDYYGYTF.

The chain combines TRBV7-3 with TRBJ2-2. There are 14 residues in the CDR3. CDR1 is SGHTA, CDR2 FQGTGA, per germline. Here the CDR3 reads CASSLNSVAGELFF.

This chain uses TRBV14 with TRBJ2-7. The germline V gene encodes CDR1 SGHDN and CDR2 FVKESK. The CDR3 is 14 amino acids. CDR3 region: CASSPLGGYYEQYF.

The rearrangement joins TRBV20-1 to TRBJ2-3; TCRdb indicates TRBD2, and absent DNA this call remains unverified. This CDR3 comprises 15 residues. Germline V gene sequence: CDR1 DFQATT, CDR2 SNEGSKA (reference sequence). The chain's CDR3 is CSARNPGGRTDTQYF.

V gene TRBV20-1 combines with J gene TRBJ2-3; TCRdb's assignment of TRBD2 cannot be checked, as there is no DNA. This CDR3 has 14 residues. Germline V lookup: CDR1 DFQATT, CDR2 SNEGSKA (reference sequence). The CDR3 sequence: CSAQTSGRTDTQYF.

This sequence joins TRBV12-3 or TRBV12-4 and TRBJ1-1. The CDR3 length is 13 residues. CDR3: CASSFSENTEAFF.

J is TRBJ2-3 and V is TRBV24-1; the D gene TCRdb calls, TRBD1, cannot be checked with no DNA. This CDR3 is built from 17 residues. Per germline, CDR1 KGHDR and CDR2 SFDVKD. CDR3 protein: CATSDRGQADATDTQYF.

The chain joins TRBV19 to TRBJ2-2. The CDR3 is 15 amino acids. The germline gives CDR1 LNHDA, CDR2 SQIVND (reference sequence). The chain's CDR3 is CASSTGLRNTGELFF.

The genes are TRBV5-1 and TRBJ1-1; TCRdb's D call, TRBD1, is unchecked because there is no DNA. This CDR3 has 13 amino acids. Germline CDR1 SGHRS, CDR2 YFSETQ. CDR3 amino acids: CASSYVQGTEAFF. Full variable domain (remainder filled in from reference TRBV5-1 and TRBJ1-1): KAGVTQTPRYLIKTRGQQVTLSCSPISGHRSVSWYQQTPGQGLQFLFEYFSETQRNKGNFPGRFSGRQFSNSRSEMNVSTLELGDSALYLCASSYVQGTEAFFGQGTRLTVV.

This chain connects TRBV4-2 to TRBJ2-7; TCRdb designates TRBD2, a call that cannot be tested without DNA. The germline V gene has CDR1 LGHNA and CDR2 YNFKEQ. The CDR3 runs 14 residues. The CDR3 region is CASSPSRESGEQYF.

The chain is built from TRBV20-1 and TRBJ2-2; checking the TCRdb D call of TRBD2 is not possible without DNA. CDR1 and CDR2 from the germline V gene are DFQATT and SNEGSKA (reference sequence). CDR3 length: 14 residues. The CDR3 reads CSALAGSNTGELFF.

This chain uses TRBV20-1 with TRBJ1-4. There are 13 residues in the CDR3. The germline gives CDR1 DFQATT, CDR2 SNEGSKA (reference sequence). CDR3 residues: CSANGLGNEKLFF.

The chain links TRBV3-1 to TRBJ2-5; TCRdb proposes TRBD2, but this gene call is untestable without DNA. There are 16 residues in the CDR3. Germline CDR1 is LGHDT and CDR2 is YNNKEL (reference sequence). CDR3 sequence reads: CASSQDPSGITKTQYF.

This CDR3 reads CASTLSRAANTEAFF. The V call is TRBV2, the J call TRBJ1-1; absent DNA, TCRdb's TRBD1 call cannot be checked. Germline loops: CDR1 SNHLY, CDR2 FYNNEI. The CDR3 runs to 15 residues.

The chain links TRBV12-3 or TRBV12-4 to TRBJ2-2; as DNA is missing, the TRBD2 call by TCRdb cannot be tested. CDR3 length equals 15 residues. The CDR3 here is CASSLGALWLGELFF.

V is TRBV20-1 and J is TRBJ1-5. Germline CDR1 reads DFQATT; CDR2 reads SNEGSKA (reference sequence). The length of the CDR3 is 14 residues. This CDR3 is CSASERAGDQPQHF.

CDR3 loop: CASSPRPILQETQYF. V and J are TRBV18 and TRBJ2-5; the D gene TCRdb calls, TRBD2, cannot be checked with no DNA. Germline V gene lookup returns CDR1 KGHSH and CDR2 LQKENI. CDR3 size: 15 residues. The whole variable domain, remainder taken from reference TRBV18 and TRBJ2-5, is NAGVMQNPRHLVRRRGQEARLRCSPMKGHSHVYWYRQLPEEGLKFMVYLQKENIIDESGMPKERFSAEFPKEGPSILRIQQVVRGDSAAYFCASSPRPILQETQYFGPGTRLLVL.

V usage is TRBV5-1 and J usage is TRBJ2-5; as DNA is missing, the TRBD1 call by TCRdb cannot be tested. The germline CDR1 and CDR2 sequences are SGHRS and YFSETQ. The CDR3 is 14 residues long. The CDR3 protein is CASSLSTGEETQYF. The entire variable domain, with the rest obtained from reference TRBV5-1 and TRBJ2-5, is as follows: KAGVTQTPRYLIKTRGQQVTLSCSPISGHRSVSWYQQTPGQGLQFLFEYFSETQRNKGNFPGRFSGRQFSNSRSEMNVSTLELGDSALYLCASSLSTGEETQYFGPGTRLLVL.

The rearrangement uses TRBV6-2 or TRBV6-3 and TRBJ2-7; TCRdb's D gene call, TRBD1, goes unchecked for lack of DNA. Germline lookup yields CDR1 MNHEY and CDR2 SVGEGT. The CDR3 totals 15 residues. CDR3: CASSYSTGQGFIRYF.

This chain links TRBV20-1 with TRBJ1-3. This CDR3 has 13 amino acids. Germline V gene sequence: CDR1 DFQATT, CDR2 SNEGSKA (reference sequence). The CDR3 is CSARVSSGNTIYF.

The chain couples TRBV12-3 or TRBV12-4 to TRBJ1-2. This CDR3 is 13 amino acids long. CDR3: CASSLVANYGYTF.

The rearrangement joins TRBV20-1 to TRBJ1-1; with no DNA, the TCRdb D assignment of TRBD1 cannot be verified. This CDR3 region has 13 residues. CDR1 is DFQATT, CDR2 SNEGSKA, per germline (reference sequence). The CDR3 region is CSARETGGSEAFF.

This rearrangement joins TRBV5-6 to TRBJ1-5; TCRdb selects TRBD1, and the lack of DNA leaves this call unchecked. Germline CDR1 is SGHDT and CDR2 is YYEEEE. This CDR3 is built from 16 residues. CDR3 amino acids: CASSFNRGRSGQPQHF.

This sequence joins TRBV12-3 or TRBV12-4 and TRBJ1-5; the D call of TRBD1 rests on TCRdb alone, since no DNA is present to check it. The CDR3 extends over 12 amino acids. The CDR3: CASSTGDQPQHF.

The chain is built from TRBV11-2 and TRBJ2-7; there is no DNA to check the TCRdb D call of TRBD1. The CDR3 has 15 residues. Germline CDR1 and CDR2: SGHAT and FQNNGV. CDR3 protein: CASSLAGQGGYEQYF.

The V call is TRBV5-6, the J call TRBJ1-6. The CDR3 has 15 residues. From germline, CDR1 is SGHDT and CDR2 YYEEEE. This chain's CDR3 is CASSLVGLLNSPLHF. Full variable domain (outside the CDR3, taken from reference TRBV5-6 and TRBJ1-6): DAGVTQSPTHLIKTRGQQVTLRCSPKSGHDTVSWYQQALGQGPQFIFQYYEEEERQRGNFPDRFSGHQFPNYSSELNVNALLLGDSALYLCASSLVGLLNSPLHFGNGTRLTVT.